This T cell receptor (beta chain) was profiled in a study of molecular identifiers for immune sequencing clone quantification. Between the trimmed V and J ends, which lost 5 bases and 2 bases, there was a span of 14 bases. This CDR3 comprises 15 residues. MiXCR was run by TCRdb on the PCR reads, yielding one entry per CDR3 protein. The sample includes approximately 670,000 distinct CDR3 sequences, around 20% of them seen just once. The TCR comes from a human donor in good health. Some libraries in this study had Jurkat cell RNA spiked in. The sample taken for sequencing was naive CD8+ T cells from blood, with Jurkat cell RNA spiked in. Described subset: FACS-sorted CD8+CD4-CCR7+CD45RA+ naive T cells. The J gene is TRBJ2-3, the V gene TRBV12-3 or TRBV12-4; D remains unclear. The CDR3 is CASSPQSANTDTQYF. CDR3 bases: TGTGCCAGCAGTCCTCAGTCCGCCAACACAGATACGCAGTATTTT.